This TCR beta chain was recovered during a study of identical twins. General study points: Cord blood beta clonotypes that were abundant carried fewer insertions, and memory repertoires showed no such trend. The study drew conclusions from cross-sectional statistical analysis, not from following the same donors.

In regard to this clonotype: Its cognate antigen is unknown.

Carrying unique molecular identifiers, the cDNA also gained a universal primer site through template switching. TCRdb used MiXCR to reprocess the 5' RACE reads, holding one entry per CDR3 protein. The sample lists around 960,000 distinct CDR3 sequences; 9% to 15% were seen once. This CDR3 has 15 residues. The sample also formed part of further work on yellow fever vaccine responses in identical twins.

The receptor's source is a woman aged 18-29 years in good health. The chain combines TRBV21-1 with TRBJ2-3; the D call of TRBD1 is as the table states it, not checked on the DNA. TRBV21-1 is shown as a pseudogene. Sequencing was done on a sample of PBMCs. Here the CDR3 reads CASSKHRGSVDTQYF. Here the CDR3 DNA reads TGTGCCAGCAGCAAGCACAGGGGCTCCGTAGATACGCAGTATTTT.